One and the same sample provided the 18 T cell receptor beta chains below, sequenced in a study of radiotherapy plus CTLA-4 blockade in lung cancer. Here immunoSEQ multiplex PCR was the method, and the copy in TCRdb shows in-frame clones only, minus some. The table has fewer than 90,000 clones, 83% seen once; the top ten hold roughly 0.82%. Sequences were derived from peripheral blood, sampled from a patient treated with radiotherapy plus ipilimumab. These receptor sequences come from a human donor with non-small cell lung cancer who had stable disease on radiotherapy plus ipilimumab.

The chain combines TRBV28 with TRBJ1-1; no definite D call. Trimming shortened V by 3 bases and J by 1 base, and 12 bases separated the two germline ends. The CDR3 consists of 15 residues. Germline loops: CDR1 MDHEN, CDR2 SYDVKM. DNA of the CDR3: TGTGCCAGCAGTTTCTCCCTGGCGGGGAACACTGAAGCTTTCTTT. It yields the protein CASSFSLAGNTEAFF.

V is TRBV9 and J is TRBJ2-5, with D perhaps given as TRBD1 or TRBD2 (7 bases each). Germline assignment: CDR1 SGDLS and CDR2 YYNGEE. Trimming stripped 3 bases from V and 2 bases from J, with 14 bases between. This CDR3 is 15 amino acids long. CDR3 in DNA: TGTGCCAGCAGCGCCAGGGGGGGGAGACAAGAGACCCAGTACTTC. Protein product: CASSARGGRQETQYF.

The chain carries TRBV6-5 and TRBJ2-7; 7 nucleotides align to TRBD2. The CDR3 runs 15 residues. J lost 6 bases, V lost 2 bases, and 10 bases had no gene match. The germline V gene encodes CDR1 MNHEY and CDR2 SVGAGI. CDR3 residues: CASSYPRLAATEQYF. CDR3 coding DNA: TGTGCCAGCAGTTACCCTCGACTAGCTGCTACCGAGCAGTACTTC.

J is TRBJ2-3 and V is TRBV19, with D perhaps matching TRBD1 (5 bases). The germline V gene has CDR1 LNHDA and CDR2 SQIVND (reference sequence). The CDR3 totals 13 residues. Trimming cost V 1 base and J 10 bases, with 12 bases left between them. Written as DNA, the CDR3 is TGTGCCAGTAGTATAGTAGCCTTAGGGGCGCAGTATTTT. Translating it yields CASSIVALGAQYF.

Only a few counts were recorded for this clone. This chain links TRBV28 with TRBJ2-2; D is possibly TRBD2 (6 bases). The CDR3 totals 15 residues. The V gene lost 1 base and the J gene lost 7 bases, with 13 bases spanning the gap. CDR1 is MDHEN and CDR2 is SYDVKM in the germline V gene. CDR3 protein: CASSLFFREVGELFF. In nucleotides, the CDR3 is TGTGCCAGCAGTTTATTTTTCAGGGAGGTCGGGGAGCTGTTTTTT.

CDR3 amino acids: CASSLRLAGNTDTQYF. As DNA, the CDR3 is TGCGCCAGCAGCCTGAGACTAGCGGGGAACACAGATACGCAGTATTTT. The chain couples TRBV4-1 to TRBJ2-3; 11 positions agree with TRBD2. The CDR3 sequence is 16 residues long. The junction had 5 bases not matched to a gene; V was cut back by 4 bases and J by 2 bases. CDR1 MGHRA and CDR2 YSYEKL come from the germline V gene.

This clone was detected once. The genes are TRBV28 and TRBJ1-2; TRBD1 agrees at 10 bases. The trim removed 4 bases at V and 4 bases at J, leaving 6 bases unmatched. Looked up from germline, CDR1 is MDHEN and CDR2 is SYDVKM. The CDR3 covers 15 residues. The CDR3 coding sequence is TGTGCCAGCAGTTCGACAGGGGGCCGCTTCTATGGCTACACCTTC. Protein: CASSSTGGRFYGYTF.

The V call is TRBV7-9, the J call TRBJ2-1; 9 bases match TRBD2. Germline V gene lookup returns CDR1 SEHNR and CDR2 FQNEAQ (reference sequence). The CDR3 loop spans 15 amino acids. Trimming at V came to 1 base and at J to 6 bases, leaving 4 bases not matched to a gene. As DNA, the CDR3 is TGTGCCAGCAGCTTAGGCGGGGGGGCAATCAATGAGCAGTTCTTC. Encoded protein: CASSLGGGAINEQFF.

This clone was seen once. The rearrangement links TRBV5-6 to TRBJ1-2; 7 bases map to TRBD1. CDR3 length: 15 residues. The germline gives CDR1 SGHDT, CDR2 YYEEEE. Trimming removed 0 bases from V and 6 bases from J; junction bases left unmatched: 8. Here the CDR3 reads CASSLVGGAVHGYTF. In DNA, the CDR3 is TGTGCCAGCAGCTTGGTAGGGGGCGCGGTTCATGGCTACACCTTC.

V is TRBV30 and J is TRBJ2-4, with a possible D match to TRBD2 (7 bases). Looked up from germline, CDR1 is GTSNPN and CDR2 is SVGIG (reference sequence). V was clipped by 0 bases and J by 3 bases, with 9 bases between them. The CDR3 covers 14 residues. The CDR3 region is CAWSVGGDKNIQYF. DNA of the CDR3: TGTGCCTGGAGTGTAGGGGGGGACAAAAACATTCAGTACTTC. The full variable domain, in which reference TRBV30 and TRBJ2-4 provide the parts outside the CDR3, is SQTIHQWPATLVQPVGSPLSLECTVEGTSNPNLYWYRQAAGRGLQLLFYSVGIGQISSEVPQNLSASRPQDRQFILSSKKLLLSDSGFYLCAWSVGGDKNIQYFGAGTRLSVL.

The chain uses TRBV5-4 and TRBJ1-4, with 8 bases fitting TRBD1. V gave up 10 bases and J gave up 0 bases; unmatched junction bases: 11. Germline assignment: CDR1 SGHNT and CDR2 YYREEE (reference sequence). The CDR3 consists of 16 residues. The DNA of the CDR3 is TGTGCCCAAAAAGGGACAGGATATACAACTAATGAAAAACTGTTTTTT. Its translation: CAQKGTGYTTNEKLFF.

Here the CDR3 DNA reads TGTGCCAGCAGCTTAGGCCGAACGGGACAGGGGCTTAGTCAGCCCCAGCATTTT. Its translation is CASSLGRTGQGLSQPQHF. V usage is TRBV13 and J usage is TRBJ1-5; 10 bases are shared with TRBD1. The CDR3 spans 18 residues. CDR1 is PRHDT, CDR2 FYEKMQ, per germline (reference sequence). After removal of 0 bases from V and 6 bases from J, the junction contained 11 bases not matched to a gene.

The V and J genes are TRBV5-1 and TRBJ2-7; the D gene is possibly TRBD2 (6 bases). Germline V gives CDR1 SGHRS, CDR2 YFSETQ. V lost 1 base and J 2 bases, leaving 10 bases between the germline ends. CDR3 length: 14 residues. The CDR3 sequence is CASSLPGATYEQYF. Here the CDR3 DNA reads TGCGCCAGCAGCTTGCCGGGAGCGACCTACGAGCAGTACTTC.

The chain recombines TRBV18 with TRBJ2-3; TRBD2 is a possible D gene (6 bases). The germline gives CDR1 KGHSH, CDR2 LQKENI. V dropped 3 bases and J dropped 2 bases, with 15 bases sitting between them. CDR3 length: 16 residues. CDR3 amino acids: CASSPLAGPTTDTQYF. DNA for the CDR3: TGTGCCAGCTCACCCTTGGCGGGGCCTACCACAGATACGCAGTATTTT.

This clone has a single count. This chain connects TRBV2 to TRBJ2-7, with D tentatively TRBD2 (6 bases). The V gene's germline CDR1 is SNHLY and CDR2 FYNNEI. The CDR3 is made up of 15 amino acids. With 2 bases removed from V and 2 bases from J, the gap between germline ends came to 13 bases. The CDR3 spells CASSEKGRPPYEQYF. The CDR3 DNA reads as TGTGCCAGCAGTGAAAAGGGGAGGCCCCCCTACGAGCAGTACTTC.

The V call is TRBV5-4, the J call TRBJ2-3; 16 positions match TRBD2. Trimming at V came to 5 bases and at J to 5 bases, leaving 5 bases not matched to a gene. The CDR3 runs to 16 residues. The germline V gene encodes CDR1 SGHNT and CDR2 YYREEE (reference sequence). CDR3 nucleotide sequence: TGTGCCAGCAGGGCCGGGACTAGCGGGAGGGGAGATACGCAGTATTTT. It codes for CASRAGTSGRGDTQYF.

This chain joins TRBV9 and TRBJ2-2; the match to TRBD2 covers 8 bases. The V gene end was trimmed by 0 bases and the J gene end by 2 bases; junction bases not matched to a gene: 6. Germline CDR1 reads SGDLS; CDR2 reads YYNGEE. CDR3 length: 17 amino acids. The CDR3 here is CASSVVDGGANTGELFF. The CDR3 bases are TGTGCCAGCAGCGTAGTCGACGGGGGGGCAAACACCGGGGAGCTGTTTTTT. Full variable domain (rest looked up from reference TRBV9 and TRBJ2-2): DSGVTQTPKHLITATGQRVTLRCSPRSGDLSVYWYQQSLDQGLQFLIQYYNGEERAKGNILERFSAQQFPDLHSELNLSSLELGDSALYFCASSVVDGGANTGELFFGEGSRLTVL.

The chain couples TRBV15 to TRBJ2-1, with D tentatively TRBD2 (6 bases). Germline CDR1 and CDR2: LNHNV and YYDKDF (reference sequence). This CDR3 is built from 11 residues. Trimming took 3 bases from V and 14 from J, leaving 11 bases between them. Written as DNA, the CDR3 is TGTGCCACCAGCAGCACTAGCCTCAAGTTCTTC. Amino acids: CATSSTSLKFF.